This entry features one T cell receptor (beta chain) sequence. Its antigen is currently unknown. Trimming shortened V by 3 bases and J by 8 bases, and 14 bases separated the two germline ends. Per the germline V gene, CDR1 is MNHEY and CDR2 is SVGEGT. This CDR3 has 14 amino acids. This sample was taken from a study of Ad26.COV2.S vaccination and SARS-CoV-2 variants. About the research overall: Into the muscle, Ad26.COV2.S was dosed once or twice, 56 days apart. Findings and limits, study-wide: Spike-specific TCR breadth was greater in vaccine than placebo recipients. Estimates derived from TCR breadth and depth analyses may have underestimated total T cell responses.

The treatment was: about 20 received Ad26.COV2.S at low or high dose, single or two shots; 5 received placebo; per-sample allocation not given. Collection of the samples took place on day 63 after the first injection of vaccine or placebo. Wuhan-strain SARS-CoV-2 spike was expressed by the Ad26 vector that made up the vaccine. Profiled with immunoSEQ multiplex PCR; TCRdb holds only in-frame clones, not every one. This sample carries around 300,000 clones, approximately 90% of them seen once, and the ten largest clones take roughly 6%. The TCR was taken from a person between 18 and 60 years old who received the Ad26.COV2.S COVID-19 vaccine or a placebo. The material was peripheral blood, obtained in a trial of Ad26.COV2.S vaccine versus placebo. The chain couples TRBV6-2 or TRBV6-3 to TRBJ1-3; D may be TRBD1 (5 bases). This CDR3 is CASSYSTTDHTIYF. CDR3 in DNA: TGTGCCAGCAGTTATTCCACGACAGACCACACCATATATTTT.